This TCR beta chain was identified in a study of blood T cell repertoires in COVID-19. The wider study: Both acute and convalescent COVID-19 samples were obtained from the United States, Italy and Spain.

Methods used by the authors: Amplified reference gene primers provided the basis for estimating nucleated cell counts. Measured with immunoSEQ multiplex PCR; TCRdb has only the in-frame clones, and not every one. V and J calls and clone size are as listed in that table; D and trimming were resolved from the DNA. The table lists under 350,000 clones, 65% to 90% of them singletons. Adults between roughly 18 and 89 years of age took part from 24 US areas. Clinical history reported by participants formed the basis on which cohorts were assigned. The germline V gene encodes CDR1 KGHDR and CDR2 SFDVKD. The CDR3 is made up of 16 amino acids. The trim removed 3 bases at V and 7 bases at J, leaving 8 bases unmatched.

The sample comprised PBMCs or T cells enriched from blood (not recorded which). The sequence derives from a woman in her thirties or forties with acute COVID-19. The genes are TRBV24-1 and TRBJ2-1, with 10 bases aligning to TRBD2. The CDR3 DNA is TGTGCCACCAGTGATCCGAAGCGGGAGGGCCGTAATGAGCAGTTCTTC. This sequence encodes CATSDPKREGRNEQFF.